Following are 9 T cell receptor beta chains from one sample sequenced in a study of blood T cells in healthy people across ages. It was with a sample-barcoded 5' primer and a J-beta primer mix that a second PCR of about 6 to 12 cycles was run. In TCRdb, the 5' RACE reads were re-called with MiXCR into one record per CDR3 protein. This table holds some 930,000 distinct CDR3 sequences, 25% to 35% found once. These data also formed part of another study, on T cells of mothers and their children.

Sequencing input: blood. These receptors were obtained from a woman aged 40 to 50 in good health.

A few counts support this clonotype. CDR3 nucleotides: TGTGCCAGCGATCCCATCCCAGGGGAGAAAGGCTATGGCTACACCTTC. Translating it yields CASDPIPGEKGYGYTF. The J gene is TRBJ1-2, the V gene TRBV28, with TRBD1 as a possible D gene (6 bases). The CDR3 totals 16 residues. The germline gives CDR1 MDHEN, CDR2 SYDVKM. The ends were cut back, 8 bases at V and 4 bases at J, with 23 bases in the middle.

V gene TRBV7-2 combines with J gene TRBJ2-5; D call uncertain. In germline, CDR1 is SGHTA, CDR2 FQGNSA. The CDR3 sequence is 12 residues long. V lost 5 bases and J 5 bases, leaving 9 bases between the germline ends. In DNA, the CDR3 is TGTGCCAGCAGCGCGGTTTCCGAGACCCAGTACTTC. Amino acid sequence: CASSAVSETQYF.

This clonotype was recorded many times. The chain joins TRBV14 to TRBJ2-4, with D unclear. CDR1 and CDR2 (germline): SGHDN, FVKESK. V dropped 4 bases and J dropped 7 bases, with 17 bases sitting between them. The CDR3 has 15 amino acids. The CDR3 loop is CASSPRAPFANIQYF. For the CDR3, the DNA is TGTGCCAGCAGCCCCCGGGCCCCGTTTGCCAACATTCAGTACTTC.

This clonotype was observed at least ten times. The chain couples TRBV4-3 to TRBJ1-2; D remains unclear. Per the germline V gene, CDR1 is LGHNA and CDR2 is YSLEER. Trimming shortened V by 1 base and J by 4 bases, and 13 bases separated the two germline ends. There are 15 residues in the CDR3. CDR3 DNA: TGCGCCAGCAGCCAAGGAGGTGGCCAGTCCTATGGCTACACCTTC. This gives the protein CASSQGGGQSYGYTF.

There are a few counts of this clonotype. This chain connects TRBV7-2 to TRBJ2-1; TRBD1 matches at 10 bases. V shed 5 bases and J 4 bases; nucleotides not matched to a gene: 5. The CDR3 has 15 amino acids. Per germline, CDR1 SGHTA and CDR2 FQGNSA. CDR3 loop: CASSEGQGIYNEQFF. The CDR3 nucleotides read TGTGCCAGCAGCGAGGGACAGGGGATTTACAATGAGCAGTTCTTC.

The chain is built from TRBV28 and TRBJ2-7; 12 bases match TRBD2. There are 17 residues in the CDR3. CDR1 MDHEN and CDR2 SYDVKM come from the germline V gene. V trimming: 11 bases; J trimming: 0 bases; junction bases outside the gene matches: 14. CDR3 sequence reads: CAASSPSSGGVSYEQYF. Written as DNA, the CDR3 is TGTGCCGCCAGCAGTCCATCTAGCGGGGGGGTCTCCTACGAGCAGTACTTC.

With respect to this clonotype: Possible read error: a much larger clone is one base away. The chain combines TRBV20-1 with TRBJ1-2; TRBD1 agrees at 7 bases. The CDR3 totals 14 residues. Germline values: CDR1 DFQATT, CDR2 SNEGSKA (reference sequence). The CDR3 loop reads CSQSAIGGCYGYTF. CDR3 sequence (DNA): TGCAGCCAAAGTGCAATAGGGGGCTGCTATGGCTACACCTTC.

This clonotype was observed at least ten times. The chain links TRBV5-1 to TRBJ1-1, with a weak D call TRBD1 (5 bases). V lost 0 bases and J lost 7, with 13 bases in between. This CDR3 has 14 amino acids. Germline-derived CDR1 and CDR2 are SGHRS and YFSETQ. The CDR3 sequence: CASSLDPLDSEAFF. The CDR3 DNA reads as TGCGCCAGCAGCTTGGATCCCCTCGACAGTGAAGCTTTCTTT.

A remark on this clonotype: A much more abundant neighbour one base away suggests this may be a read error. The chain combines TRBV9 with TRBJ2-3; D uncertain. This CDR3 region has 13 residues. Germline V gene sequence: CDR1 SGDLS, CDR2 YYNGEE. V was cut by 4 bases and J by 1 base, with 7 bases left in between. This chain's CDR3 is CASSHIGTDTQYF. DNA for the CDR3: TGTGCCAGCAGCCACATAGGCACAGATACGCAGTATTTT.